The 17 T cell receptor beta chains reported below all come from one sample, sequenced in a study of tumour-infiltrating T cells in Burkitt lymphoma. Repertoires were generated with immunoSEQ multiplex PCR, while TCRdb's copy carries only in-frame clones and drops some. Among 200 to 250 clones listed, more than 99% were seen once. Sample: tumor tissue. These receptors originate from a human donor with Burkitt lymphoma.

The rearrangement joins TRBV4-1 to TRBJ1-2; D unclear. V lost 0 bases and J 4 bases, leaving 12 bases between the germline ends. From germline, CDR1 is MGHRA and CDR2 YSYEKL. This CDR3 contains 15 residues. CDR3 in amino acids: CASSQDQNSIYGYTF. The CDR3 DNA sequence: TGCGCCAGCAGCCAAGATCAAAACAGCATCTATGGCTACACCTTC.

The V gene is TRBV4-1, the J gene TRBJ2-7; tentatively, D is TRBD2 (7 bases). CDR1 and CDR2 (germline): MGHRA, YSYEKL. V was clipped by 4 bases and J by 3 bases, with 10 bases between them. There are 13 residues in the CDR3. CDR3 region: CASSLGGGYEQYF. In DNA form, the CDR3 reads TGCGCCAGCAGCCTAGGGGGGGGCTACGAGCAGTACTTC.

The chain uses TRBV4-1 and TRBJ2-1; 11 bases align to TRBD2. Germline assignment: CDR1 MGHRA and CDR2 YSYEKL. The CDR3 covers 14 residues. V shed 8 bases and J 5 bases; nucleotides not matched to a gene: 5. The CDR3 region is CASATSGANNEQFF. CDR3 coding DNA: TGCGCCAGCGCGACTAGCGGGGCCAACAATGAGCAGTTCTTC.

The rearrangement links TRBV5-4 to TRBJ2-3; 7 nucleotides agree with TRBD2. This CDR3 spans 18 amino acids. CDR1 is SGHNT, CDR2 YYREEE, per germline (reference sequence). The V gene end was trimmed by 0 bases and the J gene end by 4 bases; junction bases not matched to a gene: 14. CDR3 sequence (DNA): TGTGCCAGCAGCTTGGGGGGTCGGACTAGAGAGGGAGCAGATACGCAGTATTTT. Translating it yields CASSLGGRTREGADTQYF. The variable domain in full, with the rest retrieved from reference TRBV5-4 and TRBJ2-3, is ETGVTQSPTHLIKTRGQQVTLRCSSQSGHNTVSWYQQALGQGPQFIFQYYREEENGRGNFPPRFSGLQFPNYSSELNVNALELDDSALYLCASSLGGRTREGADTQYFGPGTRLTVL.

Of note for this clone: One end of the junction fails to match germline, which may point to a read error. The chain joins TRBV30 to TRBJ1-5; no clear D. This CDR3 comprises 13 residues. The germline gives CDR1 GTSNPN, CDR2 SVGIG (reference sequence). The CDR3 loop is CAWAGEGNQPQHF. Here the CDR3 DNA reads TGTGCCTGGGCCGGGGAGGGCAACCAGCCCCAGCATTTT.

This clone has just one count. V gene TRBV7-8 combines with J gene TRBJ1-1; no clear D. Per the germline V gene, CDR1 is SGHVS and CDR2 is FQNEAQ. Trimming took 11 bases from V and 2 from J, leaving 6 bases between them. The CDR3 contains 10 residues. CDR3 sequence: CACGNTEAFF. The CDR3 region has the DNA TGTGCCTGCGGCAACACTGAAGCTTTCTTT.

This chain links TRBV6-4 with TRBJ2-3; D might be TRBD2 (6 bases). The ends were cut back, 4 bases at V and 5 bases at J, with 7 bases in the middle. The CDR3 runs 12 residues. Germline CDR1 MRHNA, CDR2 SNTAGT. CDR3 sequence: CASSGGGDTQYF. The CDR3 nucleotides are TGTGCCAGCAGTGGGGGAGGAGATACGCAGTATTTT.

This chain uses TRBV4-2 with TRBJ1-2; 7 bases are shared with TRBD1. Trimming removed 4 bases from V and 6 bases from J; junction bases left unmatched: 2. Per the germline V gene, CDR1 is LGHNA and CDR2 is YNFKEQ. The CDR3 loop spans 12 amino acids. The CDR3 loop is CASSRDRDGYTF. The CDR3 nucleotides are TGTGCCAGCAGCCGAGACAGGGATGGCTACACCTTC.

The V gene is TRBV7-9, the J gene TRBJ2-2; the D gene could be TRBD1 or TRBD2 (5 bases each). The CDR3 is 13 amino acids. Trimming took 2 bases from V and 7 from J, leaving 8 bases between them. CDR1 SEHNR and CDR2 FQNEAQ come from the germline V gene (reference sequence). CDR3 in amino acids: CASSLRGYGELFF. The DNA for the CDR3 is TGTGCCAGCAGCTTACGGGGCTACGGGGAGCTGTTTTTT.

The rearrangement uses TRBV10-3 and TRBJ2-7; D remains unclear. The CDR3 extends over 11 amino acids. V was clipped by 6 bases and J by 2 bases, with 5 bases between them. Looked up from germline, CDR1 is ENHRY and CDR2 is SYGVKD. CDR3 loop: CAIRTTYEQYF. The CDR3 region has the DNA TGTGCCATCAGAACCACCTACGAGCAGTACTTC.

The rearrangement uses TRBV4-1 and TRBJ2-7; 7 nucleotides agree with TRBD2. The germline CDR1 and CDR2 sequences are MGHRA and YSYEKL. J was trimmed by 0 bases and V by 0 bases; bases with no gene match: 8. The CDR3 runs to 17 residues. CDR3 sequence: CASSQEKIAGYSYEQYF. CDR3 coding DNA: TGCGCCAGCAGCCAAGAGAAGATAGCGGGCTACTCCTACGAGCAGTACTTC.

The chain uses TRBV9 and TRBJ1-1, with TRBD1 matching over 10 bases. The length of the CDR3 is 17 residues. After removal of 3 bases from V and 4 bases from J, the junction contained 12 bases not matched to a gene. Germline V gene sequence: CDR1 SGDLS, CDR2 YYNGEE. CDR3 region: CASSGTTGGLTLTEAFF. The CDR3 coding sequence is TGTGCCAGCAGCGGAACGACAGGGGGCCTCACCCTCACTGAAGCTTTCTTT.

This chain joins TRBV14 and TRBJ2-1; D is possibly TRBD2 (5 bases). The germline V and J ends were trimmed by 3 bases and 8 bases, with 11 bases remaining between them. The germline gives CDR1 SGHDN, CDR2 FVKESK. The CDR3 sequence is 13 residues long. CDR3 DNA: TGTGCCAGCAGCCAGTTTCTGCGGGATGAGCAGTTCTTC. This translates into CASSQFLRDEQFF. Drawing the rest from reference TRBV14 and TRBJ2-1, the complete variable domain is EAGVTQFPSHSVIEKGQTVTLRCDPISGHDNLYWYRRVMGKEIKFLLHFVKESKQDESGMPNNRFLAERTGGTYSTLKVQPAELEDSGVYFCASSQFLRDEQFFGPGTRLTVL.

The V gene is TRBV6-5, the J gene TRBJ2-3; no reliable D call. This CDR3 region has 13 residues. V dropped 4 bases and J dropped 0 bases, with 5 bases sitting between them. The germline gives CDR1 MNHEY, CDR2 SVGAGI. The DNA of the CDR3 is TGTGCCAGCAGTTCCCAGAGCACAGATACGCAGTATTTT. Its translation is CASSSQSTDTQYF.

CDR3 protein: CASQVESNTEAFF. The CDR3 nucleotides are TGTGCCAGTCAGGTGGAATCGAACACTGAAGCTTTCTTT. This chain joins TRBV2 and TRBJ1-1; no firm D call. V lost 9 bases to trimming and J lost 1 base, with 12 bases between them. The CDR3 runs to 13 residues. Germline V gene data show CDR1 as SNHLY and CDR2 as FYNNEI.

The gene calls are TRBV7-9 and TRBJ2-7; no reliable D call. The V end was cut by 5 bases, the J end by 3 bases, with 11 bases between. Per germline, CDR1 SEHNR and CDR2 FQNEAQ (reference sequence). The CDR3 loop spans 13 amino acids. The CDR3 reads CASSPPGYYEQYF. Written as DNA, the CDR3 is TGTGCCAGCAGCCCACCCGGGTACTACGAGCAGTACTTC.

The V and J genes are TRBV13 and TRBJ1-2, with D perhaps TRBD1 (5 bases). The germline gives CDR1 PRHDT, CDR2 FYEKMQ (reference sequence). Trimming removed 0 bases from V and 0 bases from J, with 5 bases in between. The CDR3 spans 14 residues. CDR3 nucleotide sequence: TGTGCCAGCAGCTTAGGACAGGCTAACTATGGCTACACCTTC. Encoded protein: CASSLGQANYGYTF.